The 8 T cell receptor beta chains in this list originate from one sample, sequenced in a study of preoperative IRX-2 immunotherapy in early breast cancer. Generated by immunoSEQ multiplex PCR, the TCRdb table keeps only in-frame clones and is missing some. In the table there are around 24,000 clones, about 68% of which are singletons. Treatment meaning: preoperative locoregional IRX-2 cytokine immunotherapy. Sequenced material: lymph node tissue, taken after IRX-2 immunotherapy. Receptor source: a human donor with breast cancer.

This clone appeared a few times. The chain joins TRBV11-3 to TRBJ1-1; a possible D gene is TRBD1 (5 bases). Per the germline V gene, CDR1 is SGHNT and CDR2 is YENEEA. The V end was cut by 5 bases, the J end by 1 base, with 14 bases between. CDR3 length: 15 amino acids. The CDR3 nucleotides read TGTGCCAGCAGCCCTTCAGGGAGTGAGAACACTGAAGCTTTCTTT. It codes for CASSPSGSENTEAFF.

The V call is TRBV6-8, the J call TRBJ2-2; the D gene is possibly TRBD2 (6 bases). Looked up from germline, CDR1 is MNHGY and CDR2 is SAAAGT. This CDR3 spans 19 amino acids. V lost 0 bases to trimming and J lost 6 bases, with 23 bases between them. CDR3 nucleotide sequence: TGTGCCAGCAGTTACTCGGGGGGTAGGGTCGGTTCGAATGCCGGGGAGCTGTTTTTT. Amino acid sequence: CASSYSGGRVGSNAGELFF.

This chain uses TRBV5-1 with TRBJ2-5; 7 positions match TRBD1. The V and J ends lost 0 bases and 10 bases, in that order; junction bases with no gene match: 15. The CDR3 runs to 16 residues. Germline CDR1 and CDR2: SGHRS and YFSETQ. CDR3 nucleotide sequence: TGCGCCAGCAGCTTGGAGGGACAGCTATATTCTCCAGGCCAGTACTTC. Its protein product is CASSLEGQLYSPGQYF.

The CDR3 spells CASSLGRGETGELFF. In nucleotides, the CDR3 is TGTGCCAGCAGCTTAGGGAGGGGTGAGACCGGGGAGCTGTTTTTT. This chain links TRBV7-7 with TRBJ2-2; possible D gene TRBD2, 6 bases. V shed 1 base and J shed 5 bases, with 11 bases lying between them. Germline V gene lookup returns CDR1 SSHAT and CDR2 FNYEAQ (reference sequence). The CDR3 consists of 15 residues.

The chain recombines TRBV28 with TRBJ1-4, with a possible D match to TRBD1 (5 bases). With 7 bases removed from V and 7 bases from J, the gap between germline ends came to 16 bases. In germline, CDR1 is MDHEN, CDR2 SYDVKM. The CDR3 contains 14 residues. Here the CDR3 DNA reads TGTGCCAGCAATTCCCAAGGACAAATTGAAAAACTGTTTTTT. Amino acids: CASNSQGQIEKLFF.

The V and J genes are TRBV7-5 and TRBJ2-2. TRBV7-5 is classified as a pseudogene. The length of the CDR3 is 15 residues. CDR3 protein: CASSFRTVNTGELFF. CDR3 DNA sequence: TGTGCCAGCAGCTTCCGGACGGTTAACACCGGGGAGCTGTTTTTT.

The chain recombines TRBV27 with TRBJ1-3; D is unclear. CDR3 length: 16 residues. Trimming removed 5 bases from V and 4 bases from J, with 18 bases in between. The germline gives CDR1 MNHEY, CDR2 SMNVEV (reference sequence). CDR3 protein: CASSNNPSGSGNTIYF. In DNA form, the CDR3 reads TGTGCCAGCAGTAACAATCCCTCCGGATCGGGAAACACCATATATTTT.

The chain carries TRBV30 and TRBJ2-3, with D uncertain. V lost 3 bases and J lost 6, with 7 bases in between. This CDR3 is built from 11 residues. CDR1 GTSNPN and CDR2 SVGIG come from the germline V gene (reference sequence). CDR3 loop: CAWRRLDTQYF. The CDR3 nucleotides are TGTGCCTGGAGGAGACTCGATACGCAGTATTTT.